This passage covers 12 T cell receptor beta chains from one sample sequenced in a study of T cells after yellow fever vaccination. TCRdb passed the 5' RACE reads through MiXCR, listing each CDR3 protein once. The sample gives fewer than 450,000 distinct CDR3 sequences, approximately 3.9% of which show up once; 20% to 25% is in the top ten. The sequencing here drew on PBMCs, taken 5 days after the yellow fever booster vaccination. These receptors originate from a man between 18 and 29 years old who received the YFV17D yellow fever vaccine.

There are many counts of this clonotype. The chain is built from TRBV5-1 and TRBJ1-2; 8 bases match TRBD1. The CDR3 length is 14 residues. V was clipped by 1 base and J by 4 bases; unmatched bases: 3. The V gene's germline CDR1 is SGHRS and CDR2 YFSETQ. The CDR3 loop is CASSLQGARYGYTF. In DNA, the CDR3 is TGCGCCAGCAGCTTGCAGGGGGCCCGCTATGGCTACACCTTC.

The chain employs TRBV11-2 and TRBJ2-2; TRBD1 or TRBD2 may be the D gene (6 bases each). V lost 6 bases to trimming and J lost 5 bases, with 25 bases between them. This CDR3 comprises 18 residues. Germline CDR1 and CDR2: SGHAT and FQNNGV. This CDR3 is CASRSSRRGQGRTGELFF. CDR3 DNA: TGTGCCAGCAGGTCCAGCCGTCGGGGGCAAGGAAGGACCGGGGAGCTGTTTTTT. Looking up the rest from reference TRBV11-2 and TRBJ2-2 gives the full variable domain: EAGVAQSPRYKIIEKRQSVAFWCNPISGHATLYWYQQILGQGPKLLIQFQNNGVVDDSQLPKDRFSAERLKGVDSTLKIQPAKLEDSAVYLCASRSSRRGQGRTGELFFGEGSRLTVL.

This clonotype has at least ten counts. The chain carries TRBV7-2 and TRBJ2-1; TRBD2 aligns across 10 bases. With 7 bases clipped from V and 6 bases from J, the junction kept 6 bases outside the gene matches. This CDR3 is built from 14 residues. The germline CDR1 and CDR2 sequences are SGHTA and FQGNSA. CDR3 amino acids: CASTQRGGRNEQFF. CDR3 coding DNA: TGTGCCAGCACCCAGCGGGGGGGCCGCAATGAGCAGTTCTTC.

This clonotype has only a few counts. The chain employs TRBV5-1 and TRBJ2-5; TRBD2 matches 8 bases. The germline V gene has CDR1 SGHRS and CDR2 YFSETQ. V gave up 4 bases and J gave up 4 bases; unmatched junction bases: 9. The CDR3 has 15 residues. This chain's CDR3 is CASSPRGGARETQYF. The CDR3, as DNA: TGCGCCAGCAGCCCACGGGGGGGGGCCCGAGAGACCCAGTACTTC.

The chain joins TRBV27 to TRBJ2-3; D remains unclear. V lost 4 bases, J lost 2 bases, and 10 bases lay in between. The germline V gene has CDR1 MNHEY and CDR2 SMNVEV (reference sequence). The CDR3 is 14 amino acids. CDR3: CASSSQMDTDTQYF. DNA for the CDR3: TGTGCCAGCAGTTCCCAGATGGACACAGATACGCAGTATTTT.

Many counts were recorded for this clonotype. This chain links TRBV12-3 or TRBV12-4 with TRBJ2-7, with D maybe TRBD2 (6 bases). This CDR3 has 13 amino acids. Trimming pared 3 bases from V and 3 bases from J, leaving 9 bases between. DNA for the CDR3: TGTGCCAGCAGTTTGGTGGGAGGCTACGAGCAGTACTTC. It codes for CASSLVGGYEQYF.

This clonotype was counted between two and nine times. The chain carries TRBV11-2 and TRBJ2-7; no clear D. Germline CDR1 reads SGHAT; CDR2 reads FQNNGV. This CDR3 comprises 11 residues. V shed 8 bases and J shed 3 bases, with 8 bases lying between them. CDR3 protein: CASGFSYEQYF. For the CDR3, the DNA is TGTGCCAGCGGATTCAGCTACGAGCAGTACTTC.

This sequence joins TRBV5-1 and TRBJ1-1; possibly TRBD1 for D (5 bases). The germline CDR1 and CDR2 sequences are SGHRS and YFSETQ. V was cut by 5 bases and J by 7 bases, with 12 bases left in between. The CDR3 extends over 12 amino acids. The CDR3 DNA is TGCGCCAGCAGTGGACAAAGGGATGAAGCTTTCTTT. Its protein product is CASSGQRDEAFF. Full variable domain (remainder filled in from reference TRBV5-1 and TRBJ1-1): KAGVTQTPRYLIKTRGQQVTLSCSPISGHRSVSWYQQTPGQGLQFLFEYFSETQRNKGNFPGRFSGRQFSNSRSEMNVSTLELGDSALYLCASSGQRDEAFFGQGTRLTVV.

This clonotype was found a few times. The gene calls are TRBV20-1 and TRBJ2-5, with 7 bases fitting TRBD2. The CDR3 covers 15 residues. Germline V gene data show CDR1 as DFQATT and CDR2 as SNEGSKA (reference sequence). After removal of 2 bases from V and 5 bases from J, the junction contained 11 bases not matched to a gene. In DNA, the CDR3 is TGCAGTGCTAGATTGTGGGGGGGTGGACGGGAGACCCAGTACTTC. Amino acids: CSARLWGGGRETQYF.

This clonotype was seen more than once but under ten times. V usage is TRBV12-3 or TRBV12-4 and J usage is TRBJ2-3; D unclear. V was trimmed by 8 bases and J by 2 bases, leaving 14 bases between them. The CDR3 has 14 residues. The CDR3 spells CASLGPGYTDTQYF. The CDR3 region has the DNA TGTGCCAGCCTGGGCCCCGGCTACACAGATACGCAGTATTTT.

There are many counts of this clonotype. This CDR3 is CASRRDLENEQFF. The CDR3 DNA is TGCGCCAGCAGACGGGACCTCGAAAATGAGCAGTTCTTC. The chain employs TRBV5-1 and TRBJ2-1, with D perhaps assigned TRBD1 or TRBD2 (5 bases each). With 5 bases removed from V and 7 bases from J, the gap between germline ends came to 13 bases. CDR3 length: 13 amino acids. The germline CDR1 and CDR2 sequences are SGHRS and YFSETQ.

This clonotype came up a few times. The chain uses TRBV5-6 and TRBJ1-1, with 8 nucleotides matching TRBD1. The CDR3 has 15 amino acids. Unmatched junction bases numbered 8, after V lost 2 bases and J lost 5 bases. The germline gives CDR1 SGHDT, CDR2 YYEEEE. As DNA, the CDR3 is TGTGCCAGCAGCTTATCACAGGGGGTTCTTACTGAAGCTTTCTTT. Its protein is CASSLSQGVLTEAFF.